This TCR beta chain was documented in a study of T cell responses to AZD1222 COVID-19 vaccine. Remarks on this clone: Its antigen is unknown.

General study points: White British people made up most donors, females outnumbered males, and clonal diversity was possibly underestimated. Spike-wide coverage was observed for vaccine-associated CD4 TCRs, with dominant responses at 160-218 and 743-854.

Here immunoSEQ multiplex PCR was the method, and the copy in TCRdb shows in-frame clones only, minus some. This table has more than 70,000 clones, 90% appearing once. The clonotype comes from an adult who received the AZD1222 COVID-19 vaccine. The input for sequencing was peripheral blood, taken 28 days after the second AZD1222 dose.

CDR3 nucleotides: TGTGCCAGCAGCCCGGTGGACAGGTATAATTCACCCCTCCACTTT. Its translation: CASSPVDRYNSPLHF. This chain uses TRBV5-6 with TRBJ1-6; TRBD1 matches 7 bases. The length of the CDR3 is 15 residues. V lost 4 bases, J lost 4 bases, and 5 bases stayed unmatched. Germline values: CDR1 SGHDT, CDR2 YYEEEE.